This TCR beta chain was recorded in a study of T-cell memory formation after mild COVID-19. The sample holds a few counts of this clonotype. The antigen is undetermined. Study conclusions and caveats: CM and EM subsets held most contracting CD4+ clones; EMRA held CD8+ ones. Still unconfirmed is whether the second-wave clones peaking on day 37 recognized SARS-CoV-2. Clones that shrank (day 15 to 85) were balanced CD4/CD8, whereas later expanders leaned CD4+. Memory sampled before infection contained some responding clones, suggesting cross-reactive memory joined.

Germline V gene sequence: CDR1 MDHEN, CDR2 SYDVKM. CDR3 length equals 14 residues. Trimming cost V 5 bases and J 6 bases, with 13 bases left between them. From the 5' RACE reads, TCRdb called clonotypes with MiXCR, one entry per CDR3 protein. Altogether some 62,000 distinct CDR3 sequences are present, approximately 9% being singletons, with the ten largest covering 1.1%. The TCR was taken from a man aged 18 to 30 who had mild COVID-19 (a few samples of this study predate the infection). Cell type and time point are not known. The sequencing sample was made of PBMCs or a T cell subset sorted from them (not recorded which). The gene calls are TRBV28 and TRBJ2-2, with D unresolved. This chain's CDR3 is CASSPLRGAGELFF. The CDR3 coding sequence is TGTGCCAGCAGTCCCCTACGAGGTGCCGGGGAGCTGTTTTTT.